This TCR beta chain is from a study of cytomegalovirus exposure and HLA in healthy donors. Study information: Drawn from HLA-typed donors, around 85 million unique TCRs were held in an early data release. Regarding the study as a whole: In a later analysis, most CMV-associated TCR beta chains appeared HLA-restricted. There was a cluster of highly shared sequence variants that was likely a sequencing artifact. TCR beta sequences reportedly predicted the HLA-A and HLA-B alleles of most subjects accurately.

On this clone: The antigen remains unidentified.

The PCR contained 60 Vbeta and 13 Jbeta primers. Repertoires were generated with immunoSEQ multiplex PCR, while TCRdb's copy carries only in-frame clones and drops some. The sample has 40,000 to 55,000 clones; around 70% are singletons. The material sequenced was PBMCs. The TCR originated in a woman aged 50 to 60 in good health and CMV-seronegative.

CDR3 nucleotides: TGCGCCAGCAGCTTGGGATCCCTTAGGAACACTGAAGCTTTCTTT. Translation: CASSLGSLRNTEAFF. The rearrangement links TRBV5-1 to TRBJ1-1, with unresolved D. CDR3 length: 15 amino acids. Germline V CDR1 and CDR2: SGHRS, YFSETQ. The germline V and J ends were trimmed by 0 bases and 1 base, with 10 bases remaining between them.